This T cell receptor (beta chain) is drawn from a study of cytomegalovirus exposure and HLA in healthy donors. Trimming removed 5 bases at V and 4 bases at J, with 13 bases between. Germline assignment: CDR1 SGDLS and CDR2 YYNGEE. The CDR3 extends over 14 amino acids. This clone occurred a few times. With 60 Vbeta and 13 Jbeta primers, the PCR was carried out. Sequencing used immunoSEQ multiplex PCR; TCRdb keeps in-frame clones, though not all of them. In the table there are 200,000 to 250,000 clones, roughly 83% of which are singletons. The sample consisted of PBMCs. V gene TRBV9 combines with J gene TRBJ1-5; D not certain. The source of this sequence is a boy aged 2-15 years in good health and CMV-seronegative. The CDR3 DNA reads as TGTGCCAGCAGTTCAGGACTGGGGAATCAGCCCCAGCATTTT. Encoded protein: CASSSGLGNQPQHF. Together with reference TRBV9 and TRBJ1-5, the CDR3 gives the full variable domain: DSGVTQTPKHLITATGQRVTLRCSPRSGDLSVYWYQQSLDQGLQFLIQYYNGEERAKGNILERFSAQQFPDLHSELNLSSLELGDSALYFCASSSGLGNQPQHFGDGTRLSIL.